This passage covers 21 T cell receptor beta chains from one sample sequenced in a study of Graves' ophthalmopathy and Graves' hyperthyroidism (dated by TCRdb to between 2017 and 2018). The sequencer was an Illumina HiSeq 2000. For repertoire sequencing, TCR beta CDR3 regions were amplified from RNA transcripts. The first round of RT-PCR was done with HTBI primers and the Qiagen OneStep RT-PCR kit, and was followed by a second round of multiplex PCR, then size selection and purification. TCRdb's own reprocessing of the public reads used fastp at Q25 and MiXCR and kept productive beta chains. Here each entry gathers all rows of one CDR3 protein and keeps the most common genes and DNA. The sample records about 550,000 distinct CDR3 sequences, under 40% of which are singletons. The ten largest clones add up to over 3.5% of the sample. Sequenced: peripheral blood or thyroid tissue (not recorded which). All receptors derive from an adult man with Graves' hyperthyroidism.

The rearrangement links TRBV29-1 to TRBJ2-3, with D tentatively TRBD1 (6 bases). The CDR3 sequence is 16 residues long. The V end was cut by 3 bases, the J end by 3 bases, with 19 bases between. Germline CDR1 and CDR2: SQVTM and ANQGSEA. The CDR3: CSVDHPHRVWTDTQYF. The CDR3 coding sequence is TGCAGCGTTGACCACCCCCACAGGGTGTGGACAGATACGCAGTATTTT.

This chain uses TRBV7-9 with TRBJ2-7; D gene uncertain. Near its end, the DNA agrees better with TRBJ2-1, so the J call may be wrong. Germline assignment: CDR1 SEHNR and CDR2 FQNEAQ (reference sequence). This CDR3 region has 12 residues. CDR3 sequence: CASTLSTNEQFF. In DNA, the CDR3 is TGTGCCAGCACCCTTAGTACTAATGAGCAGTTCTTC.

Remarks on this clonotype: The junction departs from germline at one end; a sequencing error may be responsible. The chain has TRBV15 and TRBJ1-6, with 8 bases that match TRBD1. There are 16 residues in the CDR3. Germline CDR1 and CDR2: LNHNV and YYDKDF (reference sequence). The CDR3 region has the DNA TGTGCCAGCAGCTTCCGGGACAGGACCTATAATTCACCCCTCCACTTT. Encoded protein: CASSFRDRTYNSPLHF.

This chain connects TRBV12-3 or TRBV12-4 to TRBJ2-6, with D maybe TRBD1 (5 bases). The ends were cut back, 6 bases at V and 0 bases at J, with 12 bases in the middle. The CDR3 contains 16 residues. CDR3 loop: CASSPDRDSGANVLTF. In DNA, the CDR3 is TGTGCCAGCAGCCCCGACAGAGACTCTGGGGCCAACGTCCTGACTTTC.

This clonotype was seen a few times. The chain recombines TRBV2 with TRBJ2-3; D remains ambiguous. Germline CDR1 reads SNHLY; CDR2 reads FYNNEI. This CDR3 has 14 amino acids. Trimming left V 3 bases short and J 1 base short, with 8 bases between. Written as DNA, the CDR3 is TGTGCCAGCAGTGAGAGAATGGGCACAGATACGCAGTATTTT. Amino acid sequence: CASSERMGTDTQYF.

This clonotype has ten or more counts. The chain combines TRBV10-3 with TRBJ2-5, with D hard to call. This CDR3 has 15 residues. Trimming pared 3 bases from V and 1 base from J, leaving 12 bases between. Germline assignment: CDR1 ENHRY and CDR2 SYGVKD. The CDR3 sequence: CAISDPSLPQETQYF. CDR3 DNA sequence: TGTGCCATCAGTGACCCGTCCCTGCCCCAAGAGACCCAGTACTTC.

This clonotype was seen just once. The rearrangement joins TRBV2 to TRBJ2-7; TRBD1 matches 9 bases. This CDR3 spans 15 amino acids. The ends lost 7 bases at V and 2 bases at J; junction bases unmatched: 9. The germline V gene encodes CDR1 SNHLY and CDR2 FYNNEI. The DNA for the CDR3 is TGTGCCAGCACAAAATTGGGACAGGGTACCTACGAGCAGTACTTC. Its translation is CASTKLGQGTYEQYF.

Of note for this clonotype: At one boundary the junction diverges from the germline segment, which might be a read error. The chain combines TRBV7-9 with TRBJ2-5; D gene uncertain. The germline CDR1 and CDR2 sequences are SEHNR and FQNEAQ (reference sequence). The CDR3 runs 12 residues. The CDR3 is CATSSHMETQYF. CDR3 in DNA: TGTGCCACCAGCAGCCACATGGAGACCCAGTACTTC.

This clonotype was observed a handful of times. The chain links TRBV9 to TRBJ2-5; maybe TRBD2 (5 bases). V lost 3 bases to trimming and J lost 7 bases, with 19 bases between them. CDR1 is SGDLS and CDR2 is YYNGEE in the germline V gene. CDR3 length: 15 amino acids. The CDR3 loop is CASSADTRAGLTQYF. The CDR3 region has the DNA TGTGCCAGCAGCGCCGATACTAGGGCCGGTCTGACCCAGTACTTC.

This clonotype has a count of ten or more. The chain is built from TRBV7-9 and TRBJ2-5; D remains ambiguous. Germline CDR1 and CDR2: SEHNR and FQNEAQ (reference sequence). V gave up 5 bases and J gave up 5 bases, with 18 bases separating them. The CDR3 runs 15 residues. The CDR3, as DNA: TGTGCCAGCAGCCCACTTGAAAGAATGGGGGAGACCCAGTACTTC. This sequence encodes CASSPLERMGETQYF.

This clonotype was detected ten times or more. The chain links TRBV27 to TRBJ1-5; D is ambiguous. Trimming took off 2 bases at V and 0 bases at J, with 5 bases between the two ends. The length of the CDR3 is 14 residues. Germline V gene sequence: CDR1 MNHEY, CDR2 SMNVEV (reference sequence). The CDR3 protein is CASSLTSSNQPQHF. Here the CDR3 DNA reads TGTGCCAGCAGTTTAACGTCTAGCAATCAGCCCCAGCATTTT.

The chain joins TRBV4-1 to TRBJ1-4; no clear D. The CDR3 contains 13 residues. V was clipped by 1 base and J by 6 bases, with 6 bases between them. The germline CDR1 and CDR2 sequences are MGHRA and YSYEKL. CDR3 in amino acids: CASSQVFDEKLFF. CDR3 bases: TGCGCCAGCAGCCAAGTTTTCGATGAAAAACTGTTTTTT.

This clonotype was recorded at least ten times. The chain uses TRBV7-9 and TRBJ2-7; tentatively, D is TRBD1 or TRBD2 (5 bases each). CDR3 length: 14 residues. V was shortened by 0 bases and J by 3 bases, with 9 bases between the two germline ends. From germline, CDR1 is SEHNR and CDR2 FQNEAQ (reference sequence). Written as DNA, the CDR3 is TGTGCCAGCAGCTTAGCAGGGGACCTCTACGAGCAGTACTTC. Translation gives CASSLAGDLYEQYF. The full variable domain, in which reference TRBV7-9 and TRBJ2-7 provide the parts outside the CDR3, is DTGVSQNPRHKITKRGQNVTFRCDPISEHNRLYWYRQTLGQGPEFLTYFQNEAQLEKSRLLSDRFSAERPKGSFSTLEIQRTEQGDSAMYLCASSLAGDLYEQYFGPGTRLTVT.

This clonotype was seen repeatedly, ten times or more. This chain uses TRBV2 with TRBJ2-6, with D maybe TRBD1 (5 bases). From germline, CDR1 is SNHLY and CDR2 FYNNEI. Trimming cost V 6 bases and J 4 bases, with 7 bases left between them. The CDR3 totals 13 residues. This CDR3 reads CASRTAGANVLTF. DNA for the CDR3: TGTGCCAGCAGGACAGCCGGGGCCAACGTCCTGACTTTC.

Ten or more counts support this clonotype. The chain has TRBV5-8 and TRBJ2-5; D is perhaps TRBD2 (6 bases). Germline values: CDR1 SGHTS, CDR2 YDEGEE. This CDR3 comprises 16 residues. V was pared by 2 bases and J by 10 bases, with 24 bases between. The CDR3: CASSLTGLPAEELQYF. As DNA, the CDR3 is TGTGCCAGCAGCTTAACGGGACTCCCGGCGGAGGAGCTCCAGTACTTC.

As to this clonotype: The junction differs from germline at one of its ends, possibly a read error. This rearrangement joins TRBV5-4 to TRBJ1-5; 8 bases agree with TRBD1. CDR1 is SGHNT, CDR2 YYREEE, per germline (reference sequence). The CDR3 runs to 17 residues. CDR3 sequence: CASSQERGQGAGQPQRF. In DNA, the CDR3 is TGTGCCAGCAGCCAAGAACGGGGGCAGGGGGCAGGTCAGCCCCAGCGTTTT.

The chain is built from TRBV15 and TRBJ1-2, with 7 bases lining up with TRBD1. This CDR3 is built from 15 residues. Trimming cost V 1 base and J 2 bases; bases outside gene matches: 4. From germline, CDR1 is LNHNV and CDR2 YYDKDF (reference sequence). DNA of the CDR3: TGTGCCACCAGCAGAGGGGCAGGGGGAAACTATGGCTACACCTTC. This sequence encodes CATSRGAGGNYGYTF.

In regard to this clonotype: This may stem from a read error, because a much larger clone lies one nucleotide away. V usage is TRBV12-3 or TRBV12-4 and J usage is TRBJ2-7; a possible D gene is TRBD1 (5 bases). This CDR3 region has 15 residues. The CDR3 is CASSYGYGALYEQDF. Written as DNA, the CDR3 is TGTGCCAGCAGTTACGGTTATGGGGCGTTATACGAGCAGGACTTC.

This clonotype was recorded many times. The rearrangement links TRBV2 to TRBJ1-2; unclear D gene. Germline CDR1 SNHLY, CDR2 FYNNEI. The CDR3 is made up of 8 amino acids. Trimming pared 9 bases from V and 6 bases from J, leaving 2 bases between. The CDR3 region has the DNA TGTGCCAGTAATGGCTACACCTTC. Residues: CASNGYTF.

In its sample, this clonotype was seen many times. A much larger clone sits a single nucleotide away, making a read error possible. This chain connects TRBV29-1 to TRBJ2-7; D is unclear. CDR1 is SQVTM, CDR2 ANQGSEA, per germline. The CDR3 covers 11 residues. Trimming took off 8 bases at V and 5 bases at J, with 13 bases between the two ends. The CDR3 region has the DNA TGCAGCTCAATCCTAAAGGACGAGCAGTACTTC. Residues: CSSILKDEQYF.

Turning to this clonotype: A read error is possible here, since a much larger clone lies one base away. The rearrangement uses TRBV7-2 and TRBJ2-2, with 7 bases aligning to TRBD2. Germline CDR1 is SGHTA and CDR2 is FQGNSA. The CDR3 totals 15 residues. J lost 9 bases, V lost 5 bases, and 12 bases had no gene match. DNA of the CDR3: TGTGCCAGCAGCCCAAGCATCGGGAGGTCCTGGGAGCTGTTTTTT. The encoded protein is CASSPSIGRSWELFF.